A selection of T cell receptor beta chains follows, all from one sample in a study of T-cell reconstitution after alpha-beta-depleted transplantation in children. TCRdb re-derived calls from the PCR reads in MiXCR, one entry per CDR3 protein. In the table there are some 280,000 distinct CDR3 sequences, more than 8% of which are singletons. The material was PBMCs from the stem cell graft donor, obtained from the stem cell graft. The receptors were sampled from a human donor who donated a stem cell graft to a child with SCID. The CDR3 runs from the conserved cysteine through the conserved F or W. D genes are given only for firm matches. Clone size is given for some rows only: seen once, a few or many times, or a class if the clone is expanded.

J gene: TRBJ2-7; clone size: -; D gene: -; V gene: TRBV20-1; CDR3 protein: CSAKLEFQYF; CDR3 DNA: TGCAGTGCTAAATTGGAGTTTCAGTACTTC
J gene: TRBJ1-1; clone size: -; D gene: -; V gene: TRBV5-1; CDR3 protein: CASSLAEGMNTEAFF; CDR3 DNA: TGCGCCAGCAGCTTGGCCGAGGGGATGAACACTGAAGCTTTCTTT
J gene: TRBJ2-1; clone size: -; D gene: -; V gene: TRBV9; CDR3 protein: CASSVATLALINEQFF; CDR3 DNA: TGTGCCAGCAGCGTAGCGACCCTCGCCCTAATCAATGAGCAGTTCTTC
J gene: TRBJ1-6; clone size: few; D gene: TRBD1; V gene: TRBV12-3/TRBV12-4; CDR3 protein: CASKAAGGVDSPLHF; CDR3 DNA: TGTGCCAGCAAAGCCGCAGGGGGAGTGGACTCACCCCTCCACTTT
J gene: TRBJ2-1; clone size: few; D gene: TRBD2; V gene: TRBV9; CDR3 protein: CASSVEPSGGMKNEQFF; CDR3 DNA: TGTGCCAGCAGCGTAGAGCCTAGCGGGGGGATGAAGAATGAGCAGTTCTTC
J gene: TRBJ1-6; clone size: -; D gene: -; V gene: TRBV18; CDR3 protein: CASSPEGAVRSPLHF; CDR3 DNA: TGTGCCAGCTCACCGGAAGGGGCCGTTCGATCACCCCTCCACTTT
J gene: TRBJ2-1; clone size: few; D gene: TRBD1; V gene: TRBV5-1; CDR3 protein: CASSLAPRGLYNEQFF; CDR3 DNA: TGCGCCAGCAGCTTGGCACCTAGGGGGCTCTACAATGAGCAGTTCTTC
J gene: TRBJ1-1; clone size: -; D gene: -; V gene: TRBV5-6; CDR3 protein: CASSQAALNTEAFF; CDR3 DNA: TGTGCCAGCAGCCAGGCCGCCTTGAACACTGAAGCTTTCTTT
J gene: TRBJ2-7; clone size: many; D gene: -; V gene: TRBV12-3/TRBV12-4; CDR3 protein: CASSLGGQRTYEQYF; CDR3 DNA: TGTGCCAGCAGTTTGGGGGGACAGCGAACCTACGAGCAGTACTTC
J gene: TRBJ2-5; clone size: -; D gene: -; V gene: TRBV29-1; CDR3 protein: CSVEAGGFETQYF; CDR3 DNA: TGCAGCGTTGAAGCGGGCGGATTCGAGACCCAGTACTTC
J gene: TRBJ1-1; clone size: -; D gene: TRBD1; V gene: TRBV20-1; CDR3 protein: CSAVRQGQGTEAFF; CDR3 DNA: TGCAGTGCCGTTAGACAGGGGCAGGGGACTGAAGCTTTCTTT
J gene: TRBJ2-7; clone size: few; D gene: -; V gene: TRBV5-1; CDR3 protein: CASSHDAYEQYF; CDR3 DNA: TGCGCCAGCAGCCATGACGCCTACGAGCAGTACTTC
J gene: TRBJ2-2; clone size: -; D gene: TRBD2; V gene: TRBV20-1; CDR3 protein: CSARDTQRGGTGELFF; CDR3 DNA: TGCAGTGCTAGAGATACCCAGCGGGGGGGCACCGGGGAGCTGTTTTTT
J gene: TRBJ2-3; clone size: -; D gene: TRBD1; V gene: TRBV20-1; CDR3 protein: CSARTGSPDTQYF; CDR3 DNA: TGCAGTGCTAGGACAGGGTCCCCAGATACGCAGTATTTT
J gene: TRBJ2-3; clone size: -; D gene: TRBD1; V gene: TRBV7-9; CDR3 protein: CASSLGTGPDTQYF; CDR3 DNA: TGTGCCAGCAGCTTGGGGACAGGGCCAGATACGCAGTATTTT
J gene: TRBJ1-2; clone size: few; D gene: -; V gene: TRBV6-6; CDR3 protein: CASSYPVYGYTF; CDR3 DNA: TGTGCCAGCAGTTACCCGGTCTATGGCTACACCTTC
J gene: TRBJ2-6; clone size: -; D gene: -; V gene: TRBV5-1; CDR3 protein: CASSLSVPGAGANVLTF; CDR3 DNA: TGCGCCAGCAGCTTGAGTGTACCGGGGGCTGGGGCCAACGTCCTGACTTTC
J gene: TRBJ2-3; clone size: few; D gene: TRBD2; V gene: TRBV12-3/TRBV12-4; CDR3 protein: CASNLAGLTDTQYF; CDR3 DNA: TGTGCCAGCAACCTAGCGGGGCTCACAGATACGCAGTATTTT
J gene: TRBJ1-1; clone size: few; D gene: -; V gene: TRBV12-3/TRBV12-4; CDR3 protein: CASSLNPEGAEAFF; CDR3 DNA: TGTGCCAGCAGCCTCAATCCGGAGGGGGCTGAAGCTTTCTTT
J gene: TRBJ2-7; clone size: few; D gene: TRBD1; V gene: TRBV18; CDR3 protein: CASCLDRGHYEQYF; CDR3 DNA: TGTGCCAGCTGTCTGGACAGGGGGCACTACGAGCAGTACTTC
J gene: TRBJ1-2; clone size: few; D gene: -; V gene: TRBV10-3; CDR3 protein: CAISDLEGRDGYTF; CDR3 DNA: TGTGCCATCAGTGATCTGGAGGGTAGGGATGGCTACACCTTC
J gene: TRBJ1-1; clone size: many; D gene: -; V gene: TRBV12-3/TRBV12-4; CDR3 protein: CASSTGARGTEAFF; CDR3 DNA: TGTGCCAGCAGTACGGGGGCGCGTGGCACTGAAGCTTTCTTT
J gene: TRBJ2-7; clone size: -; D gene: -; V gene: TRBV5-1; CDR3 protein: CASRPGTGSSYEQYF; CDR3 DNA: TGCGCCAGCAGACCAGGGACGGGTAGCTCCTACGAGCAGTACTTC
J gene: TRBJ2-7; clone size: -; D gene: -; V gene: TRBV9; CDR3 protein: CASSPPEAYEQYF; CDR3 DNA: TGTGCCAGCAGCCCCCCCGAGGCCTACGAGCAGTACTTC
J gene: TRBJ2-7; clone size: -; D gene: -; V gene: TRBV27; CDR3 protein: CASSFVGGSYEQYF; CDR3 DNA: TGTGCCAGCAGTTTCGTGGGCGGCTCCTACGAGCAGTACTTC
J gene: TRBJ2-5; clone size: few; D gene: -; V gene: TRBV7-2; CDR3 protein: CASSHQGQSQETQYF; CDR3 DNA: TGTGCCAGCAGCCATCAGGGACAAAGCCAAGAGACCCAGTACTTC
J gene: TRBJ1-5; clone size: many; D gene: -; V gene: TRBV7-8; CDR3 protein: CASSVQSNQPQHF; CDR3 DNA: TGTGCCAGCTCGGTACAGAGCAATCAGCCCCAGCATTTT
J gene: TRBJ2-3; clone size: -; D gene: -; V gene: TRBV2; CDR3 protein: CASTELVPTDTQYF; CDR3 DNA: TGTGCCAGCACGGAGCTAGTGCCCACAGATACGCAGTATTTT
J gene: TRBJ2-1; clone size: many; D gene: TRBD1; V gene: TRBV27; CDR3 protein: CASSLTGTGGRNEQFF; CDR3 DNA: TGTGCCAGCAGTTTAACGGGGACAGGGGGTCGTAATGAGCAGTTCTTC
J gene: TRBJ2-2; clone size: -; D gene: -; V gene: TRBV12-3/TRBV12-4; CDR3 protein: CASSFAGTGELFF; CDR3 DNA: TGTGCCAGCAGTTTCGCGGGCACCGGGGAGCTGTTTTTT
J gene: TRBJ2-1; clone size: few; D gene: -; V gene: TRBV4-1; CDR3 protein: CASSQVEGNNEQFF; CDR3 DNA: TGCGCCAGCAGCCAAGTGGAAGGGAACAATGAGCAGTTCTTC
J gene: TRBJ1-2; clone size: -; D gene: -; V gene: TRBV4-2; CDR3 protein: CASGPGLPYGYTF; CDR3 DNA: TGTGCCAGCGGCCCTGGGCTCCCCTATGGCTACACCTTC
J gene: TRBJ2-7; clone size: few; D gene: TRBD1; V gene: TRBV20-1; CDR3 protein: CSARDPGQGRYEQYF; CDR3 DNA: TGCAGTGCTAGAGATCCGGGACAGGGAAGATACGAGCAGTACTTC
J gene: TRBJ1-2; clone size: -; D gene: TRBD1; V gene: TRBV12-3/TRBV12-4; CDR3 protein: CASRRTGAKGGYTF; CDR3 DNA: TGTGCCAGCAGACGGACAGGGGCGAAGGGTGGCTACACCTTC
J gene: TRBJ1-3; clone size: few; D gene: -; V gene: TRBV5-1; CDR3 protein: CASSASRSSGNTIYF; CDR3 DNA: TGCGCCAGCAGCGCATCGAGGAGCTCTGGAAACACCATATATTTT
J gene: TRBJ2-5; clone size: -; D gene: TRBD1; V gene: TRBV12-3/TRBV12-4; CDR3 protein: CASSPPTGVETQYF; CDR3 DNA: TGTGCCAGCAGTCCTCCGACAGGGGTAGAGACCCAGTACTTC
J gene: TRBJ2-5; clone size: -; D gene: TRBD1; V gene: TRBV20-1; CDR3 protein: CSARDRETQYF; CDR3 DNA: TGCAGTGCTAGGGACAGGGAGACCCAGTACTTC
J gene: TRBJ2-7; clone size: many; D gene: -; V gene: TRBV5-1; CDR3 protein: CASSLVGASYEQYF; CDR3 DNA: TGCGCCAGCAGCTTGGTGGGCGCGTCCTACGAGCAGTACTTC
J gene: TRBJ1-2; clone size: few; D gene: -; V gene: TRBV18; CDR3 protein: CASSRQVDPYGYTF; CDR3 DNA: TGTGCCAGCTCCCGACAGGTGGATCCCTATGGCTACACCTTC
J gene: TRBJ2-7; clone size: -; D gene: -; V gene: TRBV9; CDR3 protein: CASSVVIGSEQYF; CDR3 DNA: TGTGCCAGCAGCGTAGTTATAGGATCCGAGCAGTACTTC
J gene: TRBJ2-7; clone size: -; D gene: TRBD1; V gene: TRBV20-1; CDR3 protein: CSAPGQGAVYEQYF; CDR3 DNA: TGCAGTGCGCCTGGACAGGGGGCCGTTTACGAGCAGTACTTC
J gene: TRBJ1-1; clone size: few; D gene: -; V gene: TRBV4-1; CDR3 protein: CASSQDLKGVRVMNTEAFF; CDR3 DNA: TGCGCCAGCAGCCAAGATCTAAAGGGGGTGAGGGTGATGAACACTGAAGCTTTCTTT
J gene: TRBJ2-3; clone size: few; D gene: -; V gene: TRBV20-1; CDR3 protein: CSARDSGPDTQYF; CDR3 DNA: TGCAGTGCTAGAGATTCGGGGCCGGATACGCAGTATTTT
J gene: TRBJ2-1; clone size: many; D gene: -; V gene: TRBV6-1; CDR3 protein: CASSDPGSLAEQFF; CDR3 DNA: TGTGCCAGCAGCGACCCCGGCAGTTTAGCTGAGCAGTTCTTC
J gene: TRBJ2-3; clone size: few; D gene: TRBD1; V gene: TRBV12-3/TRBV12-4; CDR3 protein: CASSTGAGTDTQYF; CDR3 DNA: TGTGCCAGCAGCACAGGGGCAGGCACAGATACGCAGTATTTT
J gene: TRBJ1-1; clone size: -; D gene: -; V gene: TRBV11-2; CDR3 protein: CASSAQVMNTEAFF; CDR3 DNA: TGTGCCAGCAGCGCACAGGTTATGAACACTGAAGCTTTCTTT